This TCR beta chain came from a study of T cells in Graves' hyperthyroidism and ophthalmopathy. Study-level information: The blood sample was taken at first diagnosis, before treatment began.

The TCR beta CDR3 regions underwent amplification using RNA transcripts as the source. TCR CDR3 regions were first amplified by RT-PCR with HTBI primers. TCRdb itself ran the multiplex PCR reads through MiXCR, one entry per CDR3 protein. In the table there are fewer than 600,000 distinct CDR3 sequences, over 13% of which are singletons. Patients between 18 and 65 years old had hyperthyroidism, newly diagnosed and lasting under 2 months. Exclusion followed for patients with uncontrolled infection, other autoimmune disease, pregnancy or lactation. The sequenced sample consisted of blood. This sequence originates from a woman between 18 and 30 years old with Graves' hyperthyroidism.

The CDR3 loop is CASSIRAGTYVYEQYF. CDR3 nucleotide sequence: TGTGCCAGTAGTATAAGAGCCGGGACATACGTCTACGAGCAGTACTTC. This chain joins TRBV19 and TRBJ2-7, with TRBD1 as a possible D gene (6 bases). Trimming shortened V by 2 bases and J by 3 bases, and 17 bases separated the two germline ends. Germline assignment: CDR1 LNHDA and CDR2 SQIVND (reference sequence). The CDR3 spans 16 residues.